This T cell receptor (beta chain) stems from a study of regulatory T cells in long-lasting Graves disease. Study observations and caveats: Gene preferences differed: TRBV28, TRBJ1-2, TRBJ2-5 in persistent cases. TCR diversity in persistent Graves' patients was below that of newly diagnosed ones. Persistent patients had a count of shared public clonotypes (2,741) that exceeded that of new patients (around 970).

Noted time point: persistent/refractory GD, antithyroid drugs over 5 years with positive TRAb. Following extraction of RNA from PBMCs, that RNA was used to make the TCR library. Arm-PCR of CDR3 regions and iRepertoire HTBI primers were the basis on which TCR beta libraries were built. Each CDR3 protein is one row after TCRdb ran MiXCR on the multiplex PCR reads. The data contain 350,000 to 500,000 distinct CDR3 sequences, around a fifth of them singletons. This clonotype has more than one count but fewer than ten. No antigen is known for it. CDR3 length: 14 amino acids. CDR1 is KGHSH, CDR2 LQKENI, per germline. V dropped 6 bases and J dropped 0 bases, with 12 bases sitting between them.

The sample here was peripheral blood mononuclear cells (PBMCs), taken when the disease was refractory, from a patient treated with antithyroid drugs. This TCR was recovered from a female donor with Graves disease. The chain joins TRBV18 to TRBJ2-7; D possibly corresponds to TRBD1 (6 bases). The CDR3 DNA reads TGTGCCAGCTCGCACAGGGATAGCTCCTACGAGCAGTACTTC. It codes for CASSHRDSSYEQYF.